A single TCR beta chain is shown here with its context. Under the authors' procedure: Reference gene primer amplification gave nucleated cell count estimates. Using immunoSEQ multiplex PCR, the repertoire was profiled, and TCRdb retains in-frame clones only, with some absent. The DNA was the basis for D and trimming; V, J and clone size are from that table. The sample includes approximately 70,000 clones, roughly 87% seen only once; the top ten take 6.6%. This CDR3 spans 14 amino acids. The V end was cut by 6 bases, the J end by 2 bases, with 13 bases between. CDR1 SGHTA and CDR2 FQGNSA come from the germline V gene. The data derive from a study of blood T cell repertoires in COVID-19. Study overall: The study drew acute and convalescent COVID-19 samples from the United States, Italy and Spain. From T cells, B-cell-depleted T cells, or PBMCs came the material, which was cDNA or gDNA.

The source material was peripheral blood. The chain couples TRBV7-2 to TRBJ1-1; D possibly corresponds to TRBD1 (5 bases). The sequence came from a man aged 50 to 59 with active COVID-19. In nucleotides, the CDR3 is TGTGCCAGCAGGCCCGGTGGGGCAAACACTGAAGCTTTCTTT. Encoded protein: CASRPGGANTEAFF. The full variable domain, its missing parts supplied by reference TRBV7-2 and TRBJ1-1, is GAGVSQSPSNKVTEKGKDVELRCDPISGHTALYWYRQSLGQGLEFLIYFQGNSAPDKSGLPSDRFSAERTGGSVSTLTIQRTQQEDSAVYLCASRPGGANTEAFFGQGTRLTVV.